This TCR beta chain was recovered during a study of T cell responses to AZD1222 COVID-19 vaccine. The repertoire was sequenced with immunoSEQ multiplex PCR; TCRdb's copy has only in-frame clones and lacks some. The table includes around 160,000 clones, about 81% detected once. Comments on this clone: Its antigen is undetermined.

General study findings and limits: Clonal diversity was possibly underestimated, and white British individuals and females predominated among donors. No repertoire was sampled before or during the peak T cell response, only after it.

The V end was cut by 4 bases, the J end by 8 bases, with 12 bases between. Germline loops: CDR1 SGHRS, CDR2 YFSETQ. This CDR3 contains 12 residues. The genes are TRBV5-1 and TRBJ1-2; no definite D call. This specimen consisted of peripheral blood, obtained on day 0 of MenACWY control vaccination. The sequence was obtained from an adult in good health. The chain's CDR3 is CASSGYSGGYTF. As DNA, the CDR3 is TGCGCCAGCAGCGGGTACAGTGGCGGCTACACCTTC.